This T cell receptor beta chain was observed in a study of blood T cell repertoires in COVID-19. The overall study: PBMCs, B-cell-depleted T cells, or T cells were the source of the cDNA or gDNA that made up the material.

Original handling: Amplification of reference gene primers provided the estimated nucleated cell counts. Generated by immunoSEQ multiplex PCR, the TCRdb table keeps only in-frame clones and is missing some. That table supplies the V and J calls and clone size; D and trimming were determined from the DNA. Of just under 350,000 clones detected, under 95% appear once; the ten largest clones hold around 3.3%. Germline-derived CDR1 and CDR2 are MNHNS and SASEGT. V was shortened by 3 bases and J by 0 bases, with 9 bases between the two germline ends. This CDR3 is 15 amino acids long. The clonotype originates from a woman under 30 who had recovered from COVID-19. The chain carries TRBV6-1 and TRBJ2-1; a weak D match, TRBD1 (5 bases). Sequenced material: peripheral blood. The CDR3 coding sequence is TGTGCCAGCAGTGAGAGACAGAGCTCCTACAATGAGCAGTTCTTC. Protein sequence: CASSERQSSYNEQFF.